Each of the 25 T cell receptor beta chains below was sequenced from the same sample in a study of blood T cell repertoires in COVID-19. Clones were read by immunoSEQ multiplex PCR, and TCRdb kept only the in-frame ones, dropping some. The table lists some 120,000 clones, about four fifths of them singletons, with 8% to 13% in the top ten. Sequences were obtained from peripheral blood. The receptors were gathered from a human donor in a cohort sampled during active COVID-19.

The chain recombines TRBV7-9 with TRBJ1-4, with D unresolved. This CDR3 comprises 12 residues. V was cut by 2 bases and J by 8 bases, with 6 bases left in between. Looked up from germline, CDR1 is SEHNR and CDR2 is FQNEAQ (reference sequence). The CDR3 reads CASSLLGEKLFF. The DNA of the CDR3 is TGTGCCAGCAGCTTATTGGGCGAAAAACTGTTTTTT.

The V and J genes are TRBV10-3 and TRBJ1-2, with D uncertain. This CDR3 has 11 residues. CDR1 is ENHRY, CDR2 SYGVKD, per germline. Trimming pared 2 bases from V and 13 bases from J, leaving 11 bases between. CDR3 DNA sequence: TGTGCCATCAGTGAGGGACTCGCCCTCACCTTC. This sequence encodes CAISEGLALTF.

CDR3 in amino acids: CASSKDINEKLFF. In nucleotides, the CDR3 is TGTGCCAGTAGTAAAGATATAAATGAAAAACTGTTTTTT. The chain couples TRBV19 to TRBJ1-4; D call uncertain. V was clipped by 4 bases and J by 5 bases, with 8 bases between them. This CDR3 is built from 13 residues. Germline assignment: CDR1 LNHDA and CDR2 SQIVND (reference sequence).

The gene calls are TRBV7-6 and TRBJ1-1; weak D call: TRBD1 (6 bases). The CDR3 sequence is 13 residues long. CDR1 SGHVS and CDR2 FNYEAQ come from the germline V gene. Trimming took off 3 bases at V and 6 bases at J, with 11 bases between the two ends. CDR3 coding DNA: TGTGCCAGCAGCTTGGGGGGGGCCCCTGAAGCTTTCTTT. Its protein product is CASSLGGAPEAFF.

J is TRBJ1-5 and V is TRBV28; D is ambiguous. Looked up from germline, CDR1 is MDHEN and CDR2 is SYDVKM. V lost 5 bases and J lost 9, with 20 bases in between. There are 15 residues in the CDR3. CDR3 loop: CASSTTEIRESPQHF. DNA for the CDR3: TGTGCCAGCAGTACTACAGAGATAAGGGAGTCGCCCCAGCATTTT.

This chain links TRBV6-2 or TRBV6-3 with TRBJ2-1; D unresolved. V lost 4 bases to trimming and J lost 4 bases, with 5 bases between them. The CDR3 has 12 residues. From germline, CDR1 is MNHEY and CDR2 SVGEGT. The CDR3 nucleotides are TGTGCCAGCAGTTTCACATACAATGAGCAGTTCTTC. It encodes CASSFTYNEQFF.

The rearrangement links TRBV5-1 to TRBJ1-3, with no clear D. Trimming stripped 0 bases from V and 0 bases from J, with 10 bases between. The CDR3 spans 16 residues. The V gene's germline CDR1 is SGHRS and CDR2 YFSETQ. The CDR3 sequence is CASSLGHDYSGNTIYF. The CDR3 DNA reads as TGCGCCAGCAGCTTGGGACACGACTACTCTGGAAACACCATATATTTT. The whole variable domain, filled in from reference TRBV5-1 and TRBJ1-3, reads KAGVTQTPRYLIKTRGQQVTLSCSPISGHRSVSWYQQTPGQGLQFLFEYFSETQRNKGNFPGRFSGRQFSNSRSEMNVSTLELGDSALYLCASSLGHDYSGNTIYFGEGSWLTVV.

The rearrangement joins TRBV18 to TRBJ1-1; D is perhaps TRBD1 (6 bases). The V and J ends lost 1 base and 1 base respectively, with 16 bases between them. The CDR3 runs to 17 residues. In germline, CDR1 is KGHSH, CDR2 LQKENI. The CDR3 DNA reads as TGTGCCAGCTCACCACGAGGGGGAGCGGGGGCGAACACTGAAGCTTTCTTT. Encoded protein: CASSPRGGAGANTEAFF.

This chain joins TRBV20-1 and TRBJ1-3, with TRBD1 identical over 9 bases. From germline, CDR1 is DFQATT and CDR2 SNEGSKA (reference sequence). Trimming took 6 bases from V and 4 from J; bases not matched to a gene: 10. The CDR3 has 15 residues. The CDR3 protein is CSASPGTGTGNTIYF. The CDR3 nucleotides read TGCAGTGCAAGTCCCGGGACAGGGACCGGAAACACCATATATTTT.

CDR3 coding DNA: TGTGCCAGCAGTTTAAGACTAGGTGGGGACAATGAGCAGTTCTTC. Its protein product is CASSLRLGGDNEQFF. This sequence joins TRBV27 and TRBJ2-1; the D gene is possibly TRBD2 (6 bases). This CDR3 contains 15 residues. Trimming pared 2 bases from V and 5 bases from J, leaving 13 bases between. Germline-derived CDR1 and CDR2 are MNHEY and SMNVEV (reference sequence).

The CDR3 DNA is TGTGCCAGCAGGGACAGGGTAGAAGAGACCCAGTACTTC. Residues: CASRDRVEETQYF. This sequence joins TRBV6-6 and TRBJ2-5; TRBD1 matches 8 bases. Germline V lookup: CDR1 MNHNY, CDR2 SVGAGI (reference sequence). Unmatched junction bases numbered 3, after V lost 6 bases and J lost 3 bases. There are 13 residues in the CDR3.

The genes are TRBV9 and TRBJ1-3; 10 bases map to TRBD1. CDR3 length equals 17 residues. The junction had 7 bases not matched to a gene; V was cut back by 3 bases and J by 1 base. Germline V gene lookup returns CDR1 SGDLS and CDR2 YYNGEE. The CDR3: CASSATGTGVSGNTIYF. The CDR3, as DNA: TGTGCCAGCAGCGCAACCGGGACAGGGGTATCTGGAAACACCATATATTTT.

The J gene is TRBJ1-1, the V gene TRBV2; D is perhaps TRBD1 (5 bases). The CDR3 loop spans 12 amino acids. Trimming removed 10 bases from V and 2 bases from J, with 11 bases in between. Germline V gene lookup returns CDR1 SNHLY and CDR2 FYNNEI. CDR3 amino acids: CATRQTNTEAFF. CDR3 DNA: TGTGCCACCAGACAGACAAACACTGAAGCTTTCTTT.

This chain connects TRBV19 to TRBJ1-2, with 7 bases aligning to TRBD1. With 5 bases clipped from V and 5 bases from J, the junction kept 14 bases outside the gene matches. Germline loops: CDR1 LNHDA, CDR2 SQIVND (reference sequence). The CDR3 spans 16 residues. CDR3 in DNA: TGTGCCAGTAGTCCAAACCGGGACAGAAATGTTTATGGCTACACCTTC. Amino acid sequence: CASSPNRDRNVYGYTF.

The V gene is TRBV6-5, the J gene TRBJ1-2; TRBD1 might be the D (5 bases). CDR1 MNHEY and CDR2 SVGAGI come from the germline V gene. The length of the CDR3 is 14 residues. V was cut by 6 bases and J by 8 bases, with 19 bases left in between. CDR3 DNA sequence: TGTGCCAGCAGCCTTTCCCAAACAGGATTGGGCTACACCTTC. It encodes CASSLSQTGLGYTF.

V gene TRBV5-1 combines with J gene TRBJ1-3; TRBD1 matches at 7 bases. CDR1 is SGHRS, CDR2 YFSETQ, per germline. Losses at the gene ends were 4 bases for V and 0 bases for J; bases not matched to a gene: 7. The CDR3 spans 16 residues. The CDR3 DNA sequence: TGCGCCAGCAGCGTGGCGGGACAGAACTCTGGAAACACCATATATTTT. It translates to CASSVAGQNSGNTIYF.

V gene TRBV19 combines with J gene TRBJ1-1, with 7 bases matching TRBD1. The germline V gene encodes CDR1 LNHDA and CDR2 SQIVND (reference sequence). The trim removed 3 bases at V and 3 bases at J, leaving 4 bases unmatched. This CDR3 is built from 14 residues. The DNA for the CDR3 is TGTGCCAGTAGTATGCGGGACAGACACACTGAAGCTTTCTTT. This gives the protein CASSMRDRHTEAFF.

This clone was seen more than once but under ten times. This chain links TRBV27 with TRBJ2-7, with 8 nucleotides matching TRBD2. The CDR3 is 16 amino acids. Losses at the gene ends were 4 bases for V and 3 bases for J; bases not matched to a gene: 11. Germline V gives CDR1 MNHEY, CDR2 SMNVEV (reference sequence). CDR3 amino acids: CASSSSGSSFFYEQYF. The CDR3 coding sequence is TGTGCCAGCAGTTCCAGCGGGAGTTCCTTTTTCTACGAGCAGTACTTC.

V usage is TRBV4-1 and J usage is TRBJ1-1; D is unresolved. This CDR3 region has 14 residues. Between the trimmed V and J ends, which lost 4 bases and 5 bases, there was a span of 14 bases. The germline CDR1 and CDR2 sequences are MGHRA and YSYEKL. The CDR3 loop is CASSPAGVRTEAFF. The CDR3 DNA follows: TGCGCCAGCAGCCCCGCCGGGGTGAGGACTGAAGCTTTCTTT.

This clone was counted many times. The chain joins TRBV6-6 to TRBJ2-7; D not certain. The CDR3 covers 13 residues. CDR1 MNHNY and CDR2 SVGAGI come from the germline V gene (reference sequence). Trimming removed 2 bases at V and 0 bases at J, with 5 bases between. The CDR3 DNA is TGTGCCAGCAGTTACCCGGGCTCCTACGAGCAGTACTTC. Residues: CASSYPGSYEQYF.

Only a few counts were recorded for this clone. The chain combines TRBV6-5 with TRBJ1-5; 8 bases are a match to TRBD1. CDR1 and CDR2 from the germline V gene are MNHEY and SVGAGI. This CDR3 comprises 15 residues. The V and J ends lost 6 bases and 1 base, in that order; junction bases with no gene match: 5. CDR3 residues: CASSSDRGSNQPQHF. For the CDR3, the DNA is TGTGCCAGCAGCTCAGACAGGGGCAGCAATCAGCCCCAGCATTTT.

This clone has just a few counts. The gene calls are TRBV11-2 and TRBJ2-1; a weak D match, TRBD2 (6 bases). Trimming took 4 bases from V and 5 from J, leaving 15 bases between them. This CDR3 region has 15 residues. Germline CDR1 reads SGHAT; CDR2 reads FQNNGV. For the CDR3, the DNA is TGTGCCAGCAGCTCGGGAGCGAGAGAAAACAATGAGCAGTTCTTC. Protein sequence: CASSSGARENNEQFF.

The chain links TRBV12-3 or TRBV12-4 to TRBJ1-5; TRBD1 agrees at 7 bases. CDR3 size: 12 residues. With 8 bases clipped from V and 4 bases from J, the junction kept 2 bases outside the gene matches. As DNA, the CDR3 is TGTGCCAGCCTGACAGGGAATCAGCCCCAGCATTTT. This sequence encodes CASLTGNQPQHF.

V and J are TRBV6-6 and TRBJ1-1; D might be TRBD1 (6 bases). This CDR3 is 11 amino acids long. From germline, CDR1 is MNHNY and CDR2 SVGAGI (reference sequence). Between the trimmed V and J ends, which lost 8 bases and 6 bases, there was a span of 10 bases. The CDR3: CASETGPEAFF. Written as DNA, the CDR3 is TGTGCCAGCGAGACAGGCCCTGAAGCTTTCTTT.

The chain joins TRBV7-2 to TRBJ2-5; maybe TRBD1 (6 bases). The CDR3 covers 15 residues. Trimming removed 7 bases from V and 2 bases from J, with 17 bases in between. Germline loops: CDR1 SGHTA, CDR2 FQGNSA. CDR3 DNA sequence: TGTGCCAGCACCCTAAGGACAGCCGTTCAAGAGACCCAGTACTTC. This codes for CASTLRTAVQETQYF.